This T cell receptor beta chain came from a study of cytomegalovirus exposure and HLA in healthy donors. Notes on the study in general: In an earlier analysis, most TCR beta V segments were productive about 87% or about 30% of the time.

Worth noting for this clone: Its antigen is not identified.

Germline V gene lookup returns CDR1 MGHDK and CDR2 SYGVNS. The CDR3 runs to 15 residues. V lost 1 base to trimming and J lost 6 bases; unmatched junction nucleotides: 3. The PCR contained 60 Vbeta and 13 Jbeta primers. Data came from immunoSEQ multiplex PCR; TCRdb stores just in-frame clones and leaves some out. The table lists around 100,000 clones, 73% of them singletons. The chain is built from TRBV25-1 and TRBJ1-4; 9 bases are shared with TRBD1. The TCR sequence derives from a man aged 40-50 years in good health and CMV-seronegative. The sample taken for sequencing was PBMCs. This CDR3 reads CASSESWDRDEKLFF. Here the CDR3 DNA reads TGTGCCAGCAGTGAATCCTGGGACAGGGATGAAAAACTGTTTTTT.